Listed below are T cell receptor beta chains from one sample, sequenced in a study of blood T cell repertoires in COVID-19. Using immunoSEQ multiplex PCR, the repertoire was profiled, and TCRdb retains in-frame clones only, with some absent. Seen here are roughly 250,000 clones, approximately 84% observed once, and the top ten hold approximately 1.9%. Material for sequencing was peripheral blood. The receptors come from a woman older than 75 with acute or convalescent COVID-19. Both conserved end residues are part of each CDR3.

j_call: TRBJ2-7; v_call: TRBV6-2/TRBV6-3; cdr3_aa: CASSYEQLSSYEQYF
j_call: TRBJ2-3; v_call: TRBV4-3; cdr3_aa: CASSQEWGTGLTDTQYF
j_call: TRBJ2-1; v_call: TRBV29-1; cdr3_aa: CSVEGLAGNNEQFF
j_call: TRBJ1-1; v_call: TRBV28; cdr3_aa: CASSSGTKNTEAFF
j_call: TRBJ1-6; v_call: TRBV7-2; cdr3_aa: CASSLGGDSPLHF
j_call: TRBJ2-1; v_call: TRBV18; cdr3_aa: CASSPASGGSYNEQFF
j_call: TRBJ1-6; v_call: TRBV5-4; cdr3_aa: CASSLWAGYNSPLHF
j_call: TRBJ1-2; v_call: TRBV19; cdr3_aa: CASSMGRYYGYTF
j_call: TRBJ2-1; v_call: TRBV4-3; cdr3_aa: CASSQPTVAGARNEQFF
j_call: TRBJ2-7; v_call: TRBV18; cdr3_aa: CASSPLADSSYEQYF
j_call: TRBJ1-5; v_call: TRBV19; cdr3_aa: CASSINRRRQGQGYSNQPQHF
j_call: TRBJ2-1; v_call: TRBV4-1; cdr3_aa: CASSRTSGGSMYNEQFF
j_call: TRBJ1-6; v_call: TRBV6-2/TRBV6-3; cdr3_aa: CASSSDRGASPLHF
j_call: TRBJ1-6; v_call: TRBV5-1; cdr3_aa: CASSLQGSNSPLHF
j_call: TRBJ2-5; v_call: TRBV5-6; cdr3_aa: CASSLGLAGVEETQYF
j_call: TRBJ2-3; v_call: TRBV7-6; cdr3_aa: CASSLGRTRVDTQYF
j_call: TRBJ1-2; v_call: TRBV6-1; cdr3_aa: CASSYKTGNYTF
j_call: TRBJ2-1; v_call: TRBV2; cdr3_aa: CASSAGNSGVYNEQFF
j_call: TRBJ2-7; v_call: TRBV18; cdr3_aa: CASSIGTGASYEQYF
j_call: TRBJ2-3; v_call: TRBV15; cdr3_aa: CATTTGPLSTDTQYF
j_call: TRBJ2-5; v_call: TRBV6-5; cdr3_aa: CASSYSVQGETQYF
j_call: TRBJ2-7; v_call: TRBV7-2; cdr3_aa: CASSRRQGDYEQYF
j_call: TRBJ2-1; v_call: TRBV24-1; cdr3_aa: CATSDLTSGKRNEQFF
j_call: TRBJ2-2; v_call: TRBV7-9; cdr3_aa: CASSLDTGTGRDGELFF
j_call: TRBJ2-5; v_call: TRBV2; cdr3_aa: CASYHDRGNQETQYF
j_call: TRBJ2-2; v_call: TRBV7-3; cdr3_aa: CASRAAGGAFNAGELFF
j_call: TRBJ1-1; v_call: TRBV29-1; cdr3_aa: CSVIPSHRGNTEAFF
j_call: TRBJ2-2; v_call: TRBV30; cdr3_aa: CAFKIGQHTGELFF
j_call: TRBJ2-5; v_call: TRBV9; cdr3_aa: CASSVGGIQETQYF
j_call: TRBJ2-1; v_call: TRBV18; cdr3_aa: CASSPQSLYNEQFF
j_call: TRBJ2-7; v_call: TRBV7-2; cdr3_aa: CASSLELGRLSYEQYF
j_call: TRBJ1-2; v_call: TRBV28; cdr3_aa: CASSSTEYGYTF
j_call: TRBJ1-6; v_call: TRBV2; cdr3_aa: CASTDRGSSSPLHF
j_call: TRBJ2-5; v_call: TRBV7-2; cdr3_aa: CASSADRGRETQYF
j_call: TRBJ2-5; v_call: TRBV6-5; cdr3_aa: CASQDRLAGGETQYF
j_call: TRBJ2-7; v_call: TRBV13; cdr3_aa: CASSLGHRVYEQYF
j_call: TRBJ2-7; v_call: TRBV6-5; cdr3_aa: CASRPGQGSYEQYF
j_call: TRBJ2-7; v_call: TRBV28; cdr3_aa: CASRAWGQGSYEQYF
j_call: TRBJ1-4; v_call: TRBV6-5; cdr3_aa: CASSYYGTGNEKLFF
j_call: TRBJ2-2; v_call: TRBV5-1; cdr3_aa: CASSFDWTSDTGELFF
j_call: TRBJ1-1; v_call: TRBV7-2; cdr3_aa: CASSSTGQTNPLNTEAFF
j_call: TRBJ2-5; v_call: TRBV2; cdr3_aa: CASSYRGQETQYF
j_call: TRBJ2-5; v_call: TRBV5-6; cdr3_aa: CASSLRGSETQYF
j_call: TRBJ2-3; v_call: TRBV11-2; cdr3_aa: CASSQTRSTDTQYF
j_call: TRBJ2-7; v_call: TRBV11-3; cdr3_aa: CASSKTSGSGEQYF
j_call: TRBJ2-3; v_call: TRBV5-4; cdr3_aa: CASSLGFAGAGDTQYF
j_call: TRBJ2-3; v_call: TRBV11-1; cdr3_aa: CASSLAPGDTQYF
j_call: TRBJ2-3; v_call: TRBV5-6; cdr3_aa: CASSRAGGDTQYF
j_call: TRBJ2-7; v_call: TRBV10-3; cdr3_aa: CAISVGRGKTYEQYF
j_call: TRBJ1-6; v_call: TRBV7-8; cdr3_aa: CASSLASTLTGYYNSPLHF
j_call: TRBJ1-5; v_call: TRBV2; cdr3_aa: CASNRQGGNQPQHF
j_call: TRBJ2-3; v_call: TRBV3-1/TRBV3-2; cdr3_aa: CASSQATSGRVKDTQYF
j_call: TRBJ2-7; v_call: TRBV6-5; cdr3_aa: CASRSGKAYEQYF
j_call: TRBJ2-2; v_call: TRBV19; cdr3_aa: CASSWDSYTGELFF
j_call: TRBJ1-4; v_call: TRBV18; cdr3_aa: CASSPGTFEKLFF
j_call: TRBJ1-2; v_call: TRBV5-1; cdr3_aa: CASRVAGSVGGYTF
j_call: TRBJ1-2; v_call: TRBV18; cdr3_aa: CASSPSQPNYGYTF
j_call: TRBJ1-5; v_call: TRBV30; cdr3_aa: CAWSTVSRRGNQPQHF
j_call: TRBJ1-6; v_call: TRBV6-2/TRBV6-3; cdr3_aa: CASRYVTGDNSPLHF
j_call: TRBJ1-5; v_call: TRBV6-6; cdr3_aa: CASSYSTGVVGQPQHF